One and the same sample provided the 32 T cell receptor beta chains below, sequenced in a study of cytotoxic CD8 clonotypes in ibrutinib-treated CLL. Assay: immunoSEQ multiplex PCR; the TCRdb copy retains only in-frame clones and omits some. The sample shows more than 200,000 clones, around three quarters of them seen only once. This material consisted of PBMCs, taken after 24 months of ibrutinib treatment. The receptors shown here come from a human donor with chronic lymphocytic leukemia.

The table lists this clone with a few counts. The chain carries TRBV1 and TRBJ1-4. TRBV1 is shown as a pseudogene. CDR3 size: 14 residues. The CDR3 bases are TGCACCAGCAGCCAAGTGGGTGGTATCCGTAAACTGTTTTTT. Protein product: CTSSQVGGIRKLFF.

This rearrangement joins TRBV19 to TRBJ2-7, with 8 bases aligning to TRBD1. Trimming at V came to 5 bases and at J to 7 bases, leaving 10 bases not matched to a gene. Germline CDR1 and CDR2: LNHDA and SQIVND (reference sequence). The CDR3 totals 14 residues. CDR3 loop: CASSSLQGAQEQYF. Here the CDR3 DNA reads TGTGCCAGTAGTTCCCTTCAGGGGGCCCAGGAGCAGTACTTC.

This chain links TRBV2 with TRBJ2-1, with 9 positions matching TRBD2. V trimming: 3 bases; J trimming: 6 bases; junction bases outside the gene matches: 6. Germline CDR1 SNHLY, CDR2 FYNNEI. CDR3 length: 15 residues. As DNA, the CDR3 is TGTGCCAGCAGTGATGTCCTAGCGGGAAGCAATGAGCAGTTCTTC. This codes for CASSDVLAGSNEQFF.

This clone was detected only once. The V and J genes are TRBV7-2 and TRBJ2-5, with D unclear. The CDR3 extends over 12 amino acids. Looked up from germline, CDR1 is SGHTA and CDR2 is FQGNSA. V was pared by 6 bases and J by 5 bases, with 10 bases between. Written as DNA, the CDR3 is TGTGCCAGCAGTGGGTTTTCGGAGACCCAGTACTTC. It translates to CASSGFSETQYF.

There are a few counts of this clone. The V gene is TRBV28, the J gene TRBJ1-2, with 8 bases matching TRBD1. Per the germline V gene, CDR1 is MDHEN and CDR2 is SYDVKM. With V trimmed by 3 bases and J by 7 bases, 4 bases remained unmatched. The CDR3 is 13 amino acids. CDR3 nucleotide sequence: TGTGCCAGCAGTTTGCGTACAGGGGGTGGCTACACCTTC. It codes for CASSLRTGGGYTF.

The chain uses TRBV30 and TRBJ1-2, with D maybe TRBD1 (5 bases). This CDR3 is built from 17 residues. With 3 bases removed from V and 0 bases from J, the gap between germline ends came to 20 bases. Germline loops: CDR1 GTSNPN, CDR2 SVGIG (reference sequence). The CDR3: CAWSGAAEGLPNYGYTF. The CDR3 DNA follows: TGTGCCTGGAGCGGGGCGGCGGAGGGGCTCCCTAACTATGGCTACACCTTC.

CDR3 DNA sequence: TGTGCCAGCAGCTCCCAGATGTCCAAGTTCTTC. This translates into CASSSQMSKFF. V usage is TRBV7-2 and J usage is TRBJ2-1; D remains unclear. The CDR3 has 11 residues. Between the trimmed V and J ends, which lost 4 bases and 14 bases, there was a span of 12 bases. Germline-derived CDR1 and CDR2 are SGHTA and FQGNSA.

J is TRBJ1-1 and V is TRBV7-9; possibly TRBD1 for D (6 bases). Trimming shortened V by 1 base and J by 7 bases, and 16 bases separated the two germline ends. The CDR3 spans 15 residues. Germline loops: CDR1 SEHNR, CDR2 FQNEAQ (reference sequence). CDR3 coding DNA: TGTGCCAGCAGCTTAGGCACAGGGAGGGCGTTTGAAGCTTTCTTT. It is translated as CASSLGTGRAFEAFF.

The chain uses TRBV6-1 and TRBJ1-2; a possible D gene is TRBD1 (6 bases). V was trimmed by 0 bases and J by 5 bases, leaving 16 bases between them. There are 16 residues in the CDR3. Germline V gene lookup returns CDR1 MNHNS and CDR2 SASEGT. The CDR3 here is CASSEALGQMQYGYTF. The CDR3 region has the DNA TGTGCCAGCAGTGAAGCGCTCGGACAGATGCAGTATGGCTACACCTTC.

This sequence joins TRBV7-3 and TRBJ2-3; TRBD1 aligns across 9 bases. The CDR3 sequence is 15 residues long. The germline V gene has CDR1 SGHTA and CDR2 FQGTGA. V lost 5 bases to trimming and J lost 3 bases; unmatched junction nucleotides: 6. The CDR3 region is CASSTQGALTDTQYF. In DNA, the CDR3 is TGTGCCAGCAGCACACAGGGGGCCTTGACAGATACGCAGTATTTT. Full variable domain (rest looked up from reference TRBV7-3 and TRBJ2-3): GAGVSQTPSNKVTEKGKYVELRCDPISGHTALYWYRQSLGQGPEFLIYFQGTGAADDSGLPNDRFFAVRPEGSVSTLKIQRTERGDSAVYLCASSTQGALTDTQYFGPGTRLTVL.

The chain joins TRBV6-5 to TRBJ2-1; no reliable D call. The CDR3 contains 11 residues. Trimming cost V 0 bases and J 7 bases, with 1 base left between them. The germline V gene encodes CDR1 MNHEY and CDR2 SVGAGI. The chain's CDR3 is CASSYSNEQFF. DNA of the CDR3: TGTGCCAGCAGTTACTCGAATGAGCAGTTCTTC.

This clone has a single count. The chain couples TRBV27 to TRBJ1-2; weak D call: TRBD1 (5 bases). V shed 0 bases and J shed 4 bases, with 12 bases lying between them. The CDR3 totals 15 residues. Germline V gene sequence: CDR1 MNHEY, CDR2 SMNVEV (reference sequence). DNA of the CDR3: TGTGCCAGCAGTTTATCTAACAGGATTCGCTATGGCTACACCTTC. This translates into CASSLSNRIRYGYTF.

This chain links TRBV27 with TRBJ1-2, with 7 bases fitting TRBD1. V lost 6 bases to trimming and J lost 4 bases; unmatched junction nucleotides: 11. Germline V lookup: CDR1 MNHEY, CDR2 SMNVEV (reference sequence). This CDR3 region has 15 residues. The CDR3 here is CASSVSGQSLYGYTF. Here the CDR3 DNA reads TGTGCCAGCAGCGTCTCGGGACAGAGTCTCTATGGCTACACCTTC.

The CDR3 coding sequence is TGTGCCAGCAGCCTGACAGGAGCTACCTACGAGCAGTACTTC. Translated: CASSLTGATYEQYF. The V and J genes are TRBV28 and TRBJ2-7; weak D call: TRBD1 (6 bases). CDR1 and CDR2 from the germline V gene are MDHEN and SYDVKM. The CDR3 totals 14 residues. Trimming left V 6 bases short and J 2 bases short, with 14 bases between.

This chain links TRBV27 with TRBJ2-7, with 7 bases fitting TRBD2. J gave up 6 bases and V 8 bases, and 13 bases lay outside the gene matches. Germline CDR1 reads MNHEY; CDR2 reads SMNVEV (reference sequence). CDR3 length: 14 residues. As DNA, the CDR3 is TGTGCCAGCCGCTTCGGGGGGAGTCGGGGCGAGCAGTACTTC. This gives the protein CASRFGGSRGEQYF.

This rearrangement joins TRBV14 to TRBJ2-1; D is perhaps TRBD2 (5 bases). V shed 5 bases and J shed 7 bases, with 18 bases lying between them. Germline assignment: CDR1 SGHDN and CDR2 FVKESK. The CDR3 covers 15 residues. The CDR3 DNA reads as TGTGCCAGCAGCAATCTAGGAGGTTCGGAGAATGAGCAGTTCTTC. This translates into CASSNLGGSENEQFF.

This clone was counted only a few times. V is TRBV30 and J is TRBJ2-7; TRBD1 is a possible D gene (5 bases). Trimming left V 3 bases short and J 7 bases short, with 19 bases between. Per germline, CDR1 GTSNPN and CDR2 SVGIG (reference sequence). The CDR3 loop spans 14 amino acids. The CDR3 loop reads CAWRGRLGEREQYF. The CDR3 region has the DNA TGTGCCTGGAGGGGGCGACTTGGGGAACGTGAGCAGTACTTC.

In its sample, this clone was seen a few times. This chain uses TRBV11-3 with TRBJ2-1; TRBD2 matches 11 bases. V lost 5 bases and J lost 0; bases outside the gene matches: 6. CDR3 length: 17 residues. The germline V gene encodes CDR1 SGHNT and CDR2 YENEEA. The CDR3, as DNA: TGTGCCAGCAGCGGAGGGACTAGCGGCGGCTCCTACAATGAGCAGTTCTTC. It is translated as CASSGGTSGGSYNEQFF.

The chain links TRBV30 to TRBJ1-4; 9 nucleotides align to TRBD1. Trimming at V came to 5 bases and at J to 8 bases, leaving 9 bases not matched to a gene. Germline V CDR1 and CDR2: GTSNPN, SVGIG (reference sequence). This CDR3 region has 14 residues. The CDR3 is CAWRPGTGTEKLFF. DNA for the CDR3: TGTGCCTGGCGCCCCGGGACAGGGACCGAAAAACTGTTTTTT.

V usage is TRBV7-8 and J usage is TRBJ2-3; the D gene is possibly TRBD1 (5 bases). The V end lost 6 bases, the J end lost 2 bases, and 12 bases lay between the germline ends. CDR3 length equals 14 residues. Germline V gene data show CDR1 as SGHVS and CDR2 as FQNEAQ. CDR3 sequence (DNA): TGTGCCAGCAGTCAGGACAAGACCACAGATACGCAGTATTTT. Its protein is CASSQDKTTDTQYF. The entire variable domain, with the rest obtained from reference TRBV7-8 and TRBJ2-3, is as follows: GAGVSQSPRYKVAKRGQDVALRCDPISGHVSLFWYQQALGQGPEFLTYFQNEAQLDKSGLPSDRFFAERPEGSVSTLKIQRTQQEDSAVYLCASSQDKTTDTQYFGPGTRLTVL.

This clone has a handful of counts. The V gene is TRBV6-5, the J gene TRBJ1-1; 9 positions match TRBD1. The trim removed 1 base at V and 6 bases at J, leaving 6 bases unmatched. Germline V CDR1 and CDR2: MNHEY, SVGAGI. The CDR3 totals 15 residues. The CDR3 DNA follows: TGTGCCAGCAGTTACTACGACAGGGGGAGGGCTGAAGCTTTCTTT. Translated, it gives CASSYYDRGRAEAFF.

The chain joins TRBV28 to TRBJ2-1, with 7 bases aligning to TRBD2. This CDR3 is built from 18 residues. Germline V gives CDR1 MDHEN, CDR2 SYDVKM. The J segment lost 2 bases and the V segment lost 3 bases, leaving 13 bases of the junction unmatched. The CDR3 coding sequence is TGTGCCAGCAGTTTCCCCCTCCAGAGCGGGGAGGCCTACAATGAGCAGTTCTTC. It is translated as CASSFPLQSGEAYNEQFF. Full variable domain (remainder filled in from reference TRBV28 and TRBJ2-1): DVKVTQSSRYLVKRTGEKVFLECVQDMDHENMFWYRQDPGLGLRLIYFSYDVKMKEKGDIPEGYSVSREKKERFSLILESASTNQTSMYLCASSFPLQSGEAYNEQFFGPGTRLTVL.

The chain uses TRBV6-5 and TRBJ2-1, with D perhaps matching TRBD1 (5 bases). Trimming removed 0 bases at V and 8 bases at J, with 14 bases between. The CDR3 is 15 amino acids. Per the germline V gene, CDR1 is MNHEY and CDR2 is SVGAGI. In DNA form, the CDR3 reads TGTGCCAGCAGTTACTCGATGAGACTGACAGATGAGCAGTTCTTC. Amino acid sequence: CASSYSMRLTDEQFF.

The chain recombines TRBV27 with TRBJ1-2; TRBD1 might be the D (6 bases). Per germline, CDR1 MNHEY and CDR2 SMNVEV (reference sequence). The CDR3 is made up of 13 amino acids. Trimming took off 6 bases at V and 8 bases at J, with 16 bases between the two ends. CDR3 protein: CASSPGGREGYTF. The DNA of the CDR3 is TGTGCCAGCAGCCCGGGGGGGCGGGAGGGCTACACCTTC.

The V and J genes are TRBV21-1 and TRBJ2-3; TRBD1 is the table's D call and was not checked against the DNA. TRBV21-1 is a known pseudogene. The CDR3 runs 14 residues. CDR3 sequence (DNA): TGTGCCGGGACAGCTTCGAATTGCACAGATACGCAGTATTTT. Protein sequence: CAGTASNCTDTQYF.

This chain joins TRBV20-1 and TRBJ2-5, with D maybe TRBD1 (6 bases). Trimming took off 4 bases at V and 3 bases at J, with 6 bases between the two ends. The CDR3 has 11 residues. Germline V gives CDR1 DFQATT, CDR2 SNEGSKA (reference sequence). As DNA, the CDR3 is TGCAGTGCTAACAGGGAAGAGACCCAGTACTTC. Protein: CSANREETQYF.

The genes are TRBV4-2 and TRBJ2-7; TRBD2 agrees at 8 bases. Trimming cost V 3 bases and J 1 base; bases outside gene matches: 14. From germline, CDR1 is LGHNA and CDR2 YNFKEQ. This CDR3 region has 18 residues. The CDR3 loop is CASSQAIVTSGVSYEQYF. DNA for the CDR3: TGTGCCAGCAGCCAGGCGATCGTTACTAGCGGAGTTTCCTACGAGCAGTACTTC.

This clone was seen only a few times. Sequence at one end of the junction differs from germline and may be a read error. The gene calls are TRBV5-6 and TRBJ1-2; 8 bases match TRBD1. Germline V lookup: CDR1 SGHDT, CDR2 YYEEEE. This CDR3 has 11 residues. CDR3 sequence reads: CASTADRESAF. The CDR3 DNA reads as TGTGCCAGCACCGCGGACAGGGAGTCCGCCTTC.

The chain has TRBV7-9 and TRBJ2-5; D gene ambiguous. This CDR3 is 14 amino acids long. Per the germline V gene, CDR1 is SEHNR and CDR2 is FQNEAQ (reference sequence). V gave up 5 bases and J gave up 3 bases, with 13 bases separating them. CDR3 amino acids: CASSPRDRKETQYF. For the CDR3, the DNA is TGTGCCAGCAGCCCCCGAGACCGAAAAGAGACCCAGTACTTC.

The V call is TRBV19, the J call TRBJ1-4; possibly TRBD1 for D (6 bases). Trimming took 5 bases from V and 8 from J, leaving 18 bases between them. This CDR3 region has 15 residues. Per the germline V gene, CDR1 is LNHDA and CDR2 is SQIVND (reference sequence). The CDR3 sequence: CASSPRGRGTEKLFF. The CDR3 bases are TGTGCCAGTAGTCCCCGGGGCAGGGGTACGGAAAAACTGTTTTTT. Variable domain in full (rest from reference TRBV19 and TRBJ1-4): DGGITQSPKYLFRKEGQNVTLSCEQNLNHDAMYWYRQDPGQGLRLIYYSQIVNDFQKGDIAEGYSVSREKKESFPLTVTSAQKNPTAFYLCASSPRGRGTEKLFFGSGTQLSVL.

The CDR3, as DNA: TGTGCCAGCAGCTTAGAGAGTTGGCCGACGGGAGGCTACACCTTC. The encoded protein is CASSLESWPTGGYTF. The rearrangement uses TRBV7-2 and TRBJ1-2; D remains unclear. Germline CDR1 SGHTA, CDR2 FQGNSA. The CDR3 covers 15 residues. Trimming removed 1 base at V and 8 bases at J, with 17 bases between. Using reference TRBV7-2 and TRBJ1-2 for the parts outside the CDR3, the full variable domain is GAGVSQSPSNKVTEKGKDVELRCDPISGHTALYWYRQSLGQGLEFLIYFQGNSAPDKSGLPSDRFSAERTGGSVSTLTIQRTQQEDSAVYLCASSLESWPTGGYTFGSGTRLTVV.

Note on this clone: Within the sample, other DNA sequences also encode this same CDR3. This rearrangement joins TRBV5-1 to TRBJ2-7; TRBD2 matches at 13 bases. The CDR3 extends over 15 amino acids. CDR1 is SGHRS and CDR2 is YFSETQ in the germline V gene. V lost 4 bases and J lost 2; bases outside the gene matches: 3. CDR3 DNA: TGCGCCAGCAGCCCCACTAGCGGGAGGGCCTACGAGCAGTACTTC. As protein: CASSPTSGRAYEQYF.